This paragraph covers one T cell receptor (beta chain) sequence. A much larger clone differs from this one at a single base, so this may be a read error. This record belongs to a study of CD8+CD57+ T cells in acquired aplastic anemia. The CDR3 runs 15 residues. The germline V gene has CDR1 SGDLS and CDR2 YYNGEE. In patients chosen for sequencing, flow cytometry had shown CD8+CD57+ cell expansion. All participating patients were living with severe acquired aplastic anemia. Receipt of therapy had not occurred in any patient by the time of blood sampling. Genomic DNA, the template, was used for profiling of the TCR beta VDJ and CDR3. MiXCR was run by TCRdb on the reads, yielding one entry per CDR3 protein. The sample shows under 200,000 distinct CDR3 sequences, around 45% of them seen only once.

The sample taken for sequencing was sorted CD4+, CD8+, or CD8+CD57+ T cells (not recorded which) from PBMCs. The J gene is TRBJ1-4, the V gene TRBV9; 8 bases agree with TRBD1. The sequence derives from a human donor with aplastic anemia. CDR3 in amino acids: CASSPQDREGEKPFF. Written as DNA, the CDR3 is TGTGCCAGCAGCCCCCAGGACAGGGAGGGTGAAAAACCGTTTTTT.